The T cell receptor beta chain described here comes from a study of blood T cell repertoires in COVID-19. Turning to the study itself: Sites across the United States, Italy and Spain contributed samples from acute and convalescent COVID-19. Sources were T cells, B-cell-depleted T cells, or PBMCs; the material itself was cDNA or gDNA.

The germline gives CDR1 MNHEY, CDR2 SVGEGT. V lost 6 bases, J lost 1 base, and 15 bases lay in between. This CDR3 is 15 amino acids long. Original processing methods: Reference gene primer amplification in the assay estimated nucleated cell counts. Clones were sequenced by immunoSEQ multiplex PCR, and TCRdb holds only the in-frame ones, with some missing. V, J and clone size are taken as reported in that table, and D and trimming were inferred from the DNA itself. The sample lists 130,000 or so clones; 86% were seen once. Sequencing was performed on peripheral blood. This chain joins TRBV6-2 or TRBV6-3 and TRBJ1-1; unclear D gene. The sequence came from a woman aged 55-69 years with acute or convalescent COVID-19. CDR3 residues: CASSPNFGGNTEAFF. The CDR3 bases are TGTGCCAGCAGCCCAAACTTCGGAGGGAACACTGAAGCTTTCTTT.